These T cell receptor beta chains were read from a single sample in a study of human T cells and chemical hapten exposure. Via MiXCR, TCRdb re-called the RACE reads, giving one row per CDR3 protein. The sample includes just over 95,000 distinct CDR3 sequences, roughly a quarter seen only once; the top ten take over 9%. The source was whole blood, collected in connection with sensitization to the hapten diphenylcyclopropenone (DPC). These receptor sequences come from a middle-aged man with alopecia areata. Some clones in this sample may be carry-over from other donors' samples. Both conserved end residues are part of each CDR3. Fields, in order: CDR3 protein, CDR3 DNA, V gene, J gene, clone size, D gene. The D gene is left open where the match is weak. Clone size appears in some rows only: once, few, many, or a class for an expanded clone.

CDR3: CASTTPGLQETQYF
DNA: TGTGCCAGCACCACCCCCGGACTTCAAGAGACCCAGTACTTC
V: TRBV6-5
J: TRBJ2-5
size: few
D: -

CDR3: CASSSGTGRSQDF
DNA: TGTGCCAGCAGTTCCGGGACAGGGAGGTCCCAGGACTTC
V: TRBV28
J: TRBJ2-7
size: -
D: TRBD1

CDR3: CASRDFMRNTEAFF
DNA: TGCGCCAGCAGAGATTTTATGAGGAACACTGAAGCTTTCTTT
V: TRBV10-2
J: TRBJ1-1
size: few
D: -

CDR3: CASSEFPRGEQYF
DNA: TGTGCCAGCAGTGAATTTCCCAGGGGCGAGCAGTACTTC
V: TRBV2
J: TRBJ2-7
size: -
D: -

CDR3: CASSVDRVREQYF
DNA: TGTGCCAGCAGCGTGGACAGGGTTAGGGAGCAGTACTTC
V: TRBV7-2
J: TRBJ2-7
size: few
D: TRBD1

CDR3: CASSLAVPGQGSYEQYF
DNA: TGTGCCAGCAGTTTAGCGGTCCCGGGACAGGGATCCTACGAGCAGTACTTC
V: TRBV12-3/TRBV12-4
J: TRBJ2-7
size: -
D: TRBD1

CDR3: CASRETGSHNYGYTF
DNA: TGTGCCAGCAGGGAAACAGGGAGCCATAACTATGGCTACACCTTC
V: TRBV6-5
J: TRBJ1-2
size: few
D: -

CDR3: CASIVQDSLGETQYF
DNA: TGTGCCAGCATCGTCCAGGACAGCCTCGGGGAGACCCAGTACTTC
V: TRBV28
J: TRBJ2-5
size: -
D: -

CDR3: CASSPGEGGEQYF
DNA: TGCGCCAGCAGCCCAGGGGAGGGCGGCGAGCAGTACTTC
V: TRBV4-3
J: TRBJ2-7
size: few
D: -

CDR3: CASSGGTPYGYTF
DNA: TGTGCCAGCAGCGGCGGGACACCCTATGGCTACACCTTC
V: TRBV5-5
J: TRBJ1-2
size: few
D: -

CDR3: CASRESSGANVLTF
DNA: TGTGCCAGCAGAGAGAGCTCTGGGGCCAACGTCCTGACTTTC
V: TRBV6-5
J: TRBJ2-6
size: many
D: -

CDR3: CASSLPGLFYEQFF
DNA: TGTGCCAGCAGTTTACCGGGTCTTTTCTATGAGCAGTTCTTC
V: TRBV6-6
J: TRBJ2-1
size: -
D: -

CDR3: CASSESNQRSTDTQYF
DNA: TGCGCCAGCAGTGAGTCAAACCAGAGGAGCACAGATACGCAGTATTTT
V: TRBV10-2
J: TRBJ2-3
size: -
D: -

CDR3: CASSLGRKNEKLFF
DNA: TGTGCCAGCAGTTTAGGCAGGAAGAATGAAAAACTGTTTTTT
V: TRBV28
J: TRBJ1-4
size: -
D: -

CDR3: CASSLQVPGELFF
DNA: TGTGCCAGCAGCCTACAGGTTCCCGGGGAGCTGTTTTTT
V: TRBV6-2/TRBV6-3
J: TRBJ2-2
size: few
D: -

CDR3: CSATGQGSIDTQYF
DNA: TGCAGTGCCACAGGACAGGGTTCTATAGATACGCAGTATTTT
V: TRBV20-1
J: TRBJ2-3
size: few
D: TRBD1

CDR3: CASSLLTGNQPQHF
DNA: TGTGCCAGCAGTTTATTGACAGGCAATCAGCCCCAGCATTTT
V: TRBV27
J: TRBJ1-5
size: few
D: -

CDR3: CATSEAGAYGYTF
DNA: TGTGCCACCAGTGAAGCAGGCGCCTATGGCTACACCTTC
V: TRBV24-1
J: TRBJ1-2
size: -
D: -

CDR3: CASSPGRAYEQYF
DNA: TGTGCCAGCAGTCCGGGACGAGCTTACGAGCAGTACTTC
V: TRBV27
J: TRBJ2-7
size: -
D: -

CDR3: CASSQVRTGYNEQFF
DNA: TGTGCCAGCAGCCAAGTTCGGACAGGCTACAATGAGCAGTTCTTC
V: TRBV3-1
J: TRBJ2-1
size: -
D: TRBD1

CDR3: CASSSRPGVYYEQYF
DNA: TGTGCCAGCAGTTCCCGACCGGGGGTATACTACGAGCAGTACTTC
V: TRBV12-3/TRBV12-4
J: TRBJ2-7
size: few
D: -

CDR3: CASSSSLPAWEGYTF
DNA: -
V: TRBV12-3/TRBV12-4
J: TRBJ1-2
size: few
D: -

CDR3: CASSSGLVGGELFF
DNA: TGTGCCAGCAGCTCAGGACTAGTGGGCGGGGAGCTGTTTTTT
V: TRBV7-9
J: TRBJ2-2
size: once
D: TRBD2

CDR3: CASSLGQRSYNEQFF
DNA: TGTGCCAGCAGCTTGGGCCAGCGGTCCTACAATGAGCAGTTCTTC
V: TRBV5-5
J: TRBJ2-1
size: -
D: -

CDR3: CASSYSRGNQPQHF
DNA: TGTGCCAGCAGTTATTCCAGGGGTAATCAGCCCCAGCATTTT
V: TRBV6-5
J: TRBJ1-5
size: -
D: -

CDR3: CASTPDPDRAPYEQYF
DNA: TGTGCCAGCACCCCTGACCCGGACAGGGCACCCTACGAGCAGTACTTC
V: TRBV28
J: TRBJ2-7
size: -
D: TRBD1

CDR3: CASSRSAGGGNEQFF
DNA: TGTGCCAGCAGCCGCAGCGCGGGAGGAGGGAATGAGCAGTTCTTC
V: TRBV7-6
J: TRBJ2-1
size: -
D: TRBD2

CDR3: CATSDFSGRADTQYF
DNA: TGTGCCACCAGTGATTTCAGCGGGAGGGCCGATACGCAGTATTTT
V: TRBV24-1
J: TRBJ2-3
size: few
D: TRBD2

CDR3: CASSQDNSFTDTQYF
DNA: TGCGCCAGCAGCCAAGACAACAGTTTCACAGATACGCAGTATTTT
V: TRBV4-1
J: TRBJ2-3
size: -
D: -

CDR3: CASGKGTDTQYF
DNA: TGCGCCAGCGGGAAGGGGACAGATACGCAGTATTTT
V: TRBV10-2
J: TRBJ2-3
size: few
D: -

CDR3: CASSLLGTGGTQTQYF
DNA: TGTGCCAGCAGCTTATTAGGGACAGGGGGCACCCAGACCCAGTACTTC
V: TRBV11-2
J: TRBJ2-5
size: few
D: TRBD1

CDR3: CASSLREGYEQYF
DNA: TGTGCCAGCAGTTTACGGGAGGGGTACGAGCAGTACTTC
V: TRBV27
J: TRBJ2-7
size: few
D: TRBD2

CDR3: CASSLGANYNEQFF
DNA: TGCGCCAGCAGCTTGGGGGCCAACTACAATGAGCAGTTCTTC
V: TRBV5-1
J: TRBJ2-1
size: -
D: -

CDR3: CAISGAVGQFF
DNA: TGTGCCATCAGCGGCGCTGTAGGGCAGTTCTTC
V: TRBV28
J: TRBJ2-1
size: few
D: -

CDR3: CASRTQGTYEQYF
DNA: TGTGCCAGCAGAACCCAGGGGACCTACGAGCAGTACTTC
V: TRBV3-1
J: TRBJ2-7
size: -
D: -

CDR3: CASSFAMNTEAFF
DNA: TGTGCCAGCAGCTTTGCGATGAACACTGAAGCTTTCTTT
V: TRBV7-3
J: TRBJ1-1
size: few
D: -